This T cell receptor beta chain was sequenced for a study of CD8 T cells in Susac syndrome. Random-hexamer reverse transcription was applied to roughly 0.5 to 1 ug RNA. Amplification of TCR beta CDR3 was carried out by immunoSEQ multiplex PCR, which covered 54 Vbeta and 13 Jbeta segments. TCRdb recomputed calls from the immunoSEQ multiplex PCR reads with MiXCR, one row per CDR3 protein. Of 200,000 or so distinct CDR3 sequences in the sample, nearly 97% were seen once. This CDR3 has 14 amino acids. V lost 0 bases and J 1 base, leaving 6 bases between the germline ends. Germline V CDR1 and CDR2: KGHSH, LQKENI. The authors carried out high-throughput sequencing of TCR beta. They applied it to CD8+ and CD4+ T cells obtained from blood.

Sequencing was carried out using CD4+ T cells from PBMCs. The chain is built from TRBV18 and TRBJ1-1; D is undetermined. The sequence derives from a human donor with Susac syndrome. CDR3 sequence reads: CASSPPTANTEAFF. CDR3 DNA sequence: TGTGCCAGCTCACCACCTACGGCGAACACTGAAGCTTTCTTT.